These 17 T cell receptor beta chains share one sample of origin, sequenced in a study of blood T cell repertoires in COVID-19. Assay: immunoSEQ multiplex PCR; the TCRdb copy retains only in-frame clones and omits some. The sample lists approximately 240,000 clones, roughly 80% occurring once. The source material was PBMCs or T cells enriched from blood (not recorded which). These TCRs come from a woman in her 40s with acute COVID-19.

This chain uses TRBV5-4 with TRBJ2-7; TRBD1 aligns across 7 bases. CDR3 size: 13 residues. CDR1 is SGHNT, CDR2 YYREEE, per germline (reference sequence). V gave up 2 bases and J gave up 1 base; unmatched junction bases: 0. DNA for the CDR3: TGTGCCAGCAGCTTACAGGGGTCCTACGAGCAGTACTTC. Translation: CASSLQGSYEQYF.

The chain uses TRBV27 and TRBJ1-6; 10 bases agree with TRBD1. The CDR3 extends over 14 amino acids. The germline V gene encodes CDR1 MNHEY and CDR2 SMNVEV (reference sequence). CDR3 in amino acids: CASRGQGRHSPLHF. The DNA for the CDR3 is TGTGCTTCGCGGGGACAGGGGAGGCACTCACCCCTCCACTTT.

This clone was counted a single time. The junction and the germline gene differ at one end; a read error may be behind it. This chain links TRBV19 with TRBJ2-3; weak D call: TRBD2 (5 bases). This CDR3 region has 13 residues. Germline CDR1 LNHDA, CDR2 SQIVND (reference sequence). CDR3 in DNA: TGTGCTAGTACGAACGGGAACACAGATACGCAGTATTTT. Its protein is CASTNGNTDTQYF. The whole variable domain, filled in from reference TRBV19 and TRBJ2-3, reads DGGITQSPKYLFRKEGQNVTLSCEQNLNHDAMYWYRQDPGQGLRLIYYSQIVNDFQKGDIAEGYSVSREKKESFPLTVTSAQKNPTAFYLCASTNGNTDTQYFGPGTRLTVL.

This clone has just one count. The genes are TRBV7-2 and TRBJ1-1; 8 bases map to TRBD1. The V and J ends lost 0 bases and 0 bases, in that order; junction bases with no gene match: 3. This CDR3 spans 16 amino acids. Per the germline V gene, CDR1 is SGHTA and CDR2 is FQGNSA. The CDR3 DNA follows: TGTGCCAGCAGCTTAGCCCCAGGGGGCCTGAACACTGAAGCTTTCTTT. Its protein is CASSLAPGGLNTEAFF.

This chain connects TRBV5-1 to TRBJ2-2; a possible D gene is TRBD2 (6 bases). The V end lost 3 bases, the J end lost 1 base, and 10 bases lay between the germline ends. This CDR3 comprises 15 residues. The germline CDR1 and CDR2 sequences are SGHRS and YFSETQ. CDR3 coding DNA: TGCGCCAGCAGCTGGGGGGTCGGGAACACCGGGGAGCTGTTTTTT. It specifies CASSWGVGNTGELFF.

The chain links TRBV2 to TRBJ1-1; tentative D call: TRBD1 (5 bases). Trimming took 11 bases from V and 0 from J, leaving 16 bases between them. The CDR3 has 14 amino acids. Germline V gene lookup returns CDR1 SNHLY and CDR2 FYNNEI. The CDR3 loop reads CADRGGPMNTEAFF. CDR3 coding DNA: TGTGCCGATAGGGGCGGCCCCATGAACACTGAAGCTTTCTTT.

V is TRBV29-1 and J is TRBJ1-5; 7 bases are shared with TRBD1. The germline gives CDR1 SQVTM, CDR2 ANQGSEA. Trimming took 5 bases from V and 2 from J; bases not matched to a gene: 3. The CDR3 sequence is 13 residues long. CDR3 coding DNA: TGCAGCGTTACAACAGGGGGCAATCAGCCCCAGCATTTT. It codes for CSVTTGGNQPQHF.

V gene TRBV6-6 combines with J gene TRBJ2-3, with 7 bases matching TRBD2. CDR3 length: 16 residues. Unmatched junction bases numbered 9, after V lost 4 bases and J lost 2 bases. Germline loops: CDR1 MNHNY, CDR2 SVGAGI (reference sequence). The CDR3 coding sequence is TGTGCCAGCAGTTCCGTCTCTAGCGGACCCACAGATACGCAGTATTTT. The encoded protein is CASSSVSSGPTDTQYF.

V is TRBV18 and J is TRBJ1-4; D is uncertain. Germline-derived CDR1 and CDR2 are KGHSH and LQKENI. The germline V and J ends were trimmed by 3 bases and 3 bases, with 8 bases remaining between them. The length of the CDR3 is 14 residues. DNA for the CDR3: TGTGCCAGCTCACCCCCCCCTTCTAATGAAAAACTGTTTTTT. It translates to CASSPPPSNEKLFF.

A single count supports this clone. The chain joins TRBV28 to TRBJ2-7, with D possibly matching TRBD1 (6 bases). CDR3 length: 13 residues. Deletions cut 3 bases from V and 3 bases from J, with 9 bases between. Germline lookup yields CDR1 MDHEN and CDR2 SYDVKM. The CDR3 reads CASSLGAHYEQYF. The CDR3 nucleotides are TGTGCCAGCAGTTTGGGGGCCCACTACGAGCAGTACTTC.

This clone was counted a single time. This chain links TRBV18 with TRBJ1-3; D gene ambiguous. Germline-derived CDR1 and CDR2 are KGHSH and LQKENI. This CDR3 is 15 amino acids long. Trimming took off 1 base at V and 0 bases at J, with 7 bases between the two ends. CDR3 residues: CASSPRSVSGNTIYF. CDR3 nucleotide sequence: TGTGCCAGCTCACCACGGTCAGTCTCTGGAAACACCATATATTTT.

V is TRBV25-1 and J is TRBJ1-2; 7 bases align to TRBD1. The CDR3 totals 13 residues. Trimming removed 2 bases from V and 6 bases from J; junction bases left unmatched: 3. Germline CDR1 and CDR2: MGHDK and SYGVNS. The DNA of the CDR3 is TGTGCCAGCAGTGAAAACACAGGGGATGGCTACACCTTC. It encodes CASSENTGDGYTF.

This clone has a single count. The V call is TRBV4-3, the J call TRBJ1-2; tentatively, D is TRBD1 (6 bases). The CDR3 is made up of 14 amino acids. CDR1 is LGHNA and CDR2 is YSLEER in the germline V gene. V was pared by 4 bases and J by 6 bases, with 15 bases between. CDR3 sequence: CASSRKRGADGYTF. CDR3 nucleotide sequence: TGCGCCAGCAGCCGAAAACGGGGGGCTGATGGCTACACCTTC.

This clone appeared once. This chain links TRBV19 with TRBJ2-3; 9 positions agree with TRBD1. V dropped 7 bases and J dropped 3; count of bases not matched to a gene: 5. The V gene's germline CDR1 is LNHDA and CDR2 SQIVND (reference sequence). CDR3 size: 14 residues. The CDR3: CASNTGGRTDTQYF. The CDR3 DNA sequence: TGTGCCAGTAACACAGGGGGCAGGACAGATACGCAGTATTTT.

The CDR3 DNA reads TGTGCCAGCAGTGAACTAGCGGGAGGGCCCCAAGAGACCCAGTACTTC. It specifies CASSELAGGPQETQYF. This chain connects TRBV6-1 to TRBJ2-5; TRBD2 aligns across 12 bases. With 2 bases clipped from V and 1 base from J, the junction kept 2 bases outside the gene matches. The CDR3 covers 16 residues. Germline values: CDR1 MNHNS, CDR2 SASEGT.

The chain is built from TRBV6-1 and TRBJ2-7; D is possibly TRBD2 (5 bases). The ends were cut back, 1 base at V and 5 bases at J, with 15 bases in the middle. Looked up from germline, CDR1 is MNHNS and CDR2 is SASEGT. CDR3 length: 15 amino acids. The CDR3 spells CASSEVPGIGDEQYF. DNA for the CDR3: TGTGCCAGCAGTGAAGTTCCCGGGATCGGGGACGAGCAGTACTTC.

DNA for the CDR3: TGTGCCAGCAGTTCTCTTTCCAGGGGGCAATCTGGAAACACCATATATTTT. Translation gives CASSSLSRGQSGNTIYF. The chain recombines TRBV7-2 with TRBJ1-3, with TRBD1 matching 8 bases. This CDR3 is 17 amino acids long. V lost 6 bases, J lost 1 base, and 11 bases stayed unmatched. Germline CDR1 reads SGHTA; CDR2 reads FQGNSA.